One TCR beta chain is described in this entry. Seattle researchers signed up patients amid active infection and tracked them longitudinally. V lost 7 bases and J 7 bases, leaving 17 bases between the germline ends. Per germline, CDR1 MDHEN and CDR2 SYDVKM. This CDR3 comprises 15 residues. The data were obtained in a study of blood T cell repertoires in COVID-19. Study at large: Italy, Spain and the United States were the sources of the convalescent and acute COVID-19 samples. PBMCs, B-cell-depleted T cells, or T cells provided the cDNA or gDNA that made up the material.

Under the authors' procedure: Quantification of nucleated cells was approximated via reference gene primer amplification. The method was immunoSEQ multiplex PCR; TCRdb's version includes in-frame clones alone and lacks a portion of them. The V and J calls and clone size are taken from that table; D and trimming were inferred from the DNA. The sample contains around 340,000 clones, more than 70% of which appear only once. The chain combines TRBV28 with TRBJ1-6; unclear D gene. The clonotype comes from a woman in her sixties with COVID-19, enrolled during active disease. Input material: peripheral blood. This chain's CDR3 is CASIPGGSRNSPLHF. The CDR3 bases are TGTGCCAGCATCCCAGGTGGGTCTCGGAATTCACCCCTCCACTTT.